Listed below are T cell receptor beta chains from one sample, sequenced in a study of cytomegalovirus exposure and HLA in healthy donors. The assay was immunoSEQ multiplex PCR, and TCRdb's table has in-frame clones only and misses some. The sample totals tens of thousands of clones. Sequencing was performed on PBMCs. These receptor sequences come from a man aged 40-50 years in good health and CMV-seronegative. Both conserved end residues are part of each CDR3. The D gene is left open where the match is weak.

J,V,D,CDR3,DNA
TRBJ2-1,TRBV29-1,-,CSVEWRGTYNEQFF,TGCAGCGTTGAATGGCGGGGGACATACAATGAGCAGTTCTTC
TRBJ2-7,TRBV30,TRBD2,CAWGTSGHSSYEQYF,TGTGCCTGGGGGACTAGCGGGCATTCCTCCTACGAGCAGTACTTC
TRBJ1-5,TRBV15,-,CATSSDSSVGQPQHF,TGTGCCACCAGCAGTGACAGCTCCGTGGGACAGCCCCAGCATTTT
TRBJ1-1,TRBV5-6,-,CASSLTGFESFF,TGTGCCAGCAGCTTGACAGGGTTTGAGTCTTTCTTT
TRBJ1-5,TRBV19,TRBD1,CASSQGAGQPQHF,TGTGCCAGTAGTCAGGGGGCCGGGCAGCCCCAGCATTTT
TRBJ2-7,TRBV12-5,-,CASGLVLSMAEPSYEQYF,TGTGCTAGTGGTTTGGTACTGTCCATGGCGGAGCCGTCCTACGAGCAGTACTTC
TRBJ2-7,TRBV28,-,CASSSPTVSYEQYF,TGTGCCAGCAGTTCCCCGACAGTCTCCTACGAGCAGTACTTC
TRBJ2-1,TRBV7-2,TRBD2,CASSQTSGGYNEQFF,TGTGCCAGCAGCCAGACTAGCGGGGGGTACAACGAGCAGTTCTTC
TRBJ1-6,TRBV4-2,TRBD1,CASSQALGQQNSPLHF,TGTGCCAGCAGCCAAGCTCTGGGACAGCAGAATTCACCCCTCCACTTT
TRBJ2-7,TRBV9,-,CASSVTGSGEQYF,TGTGCCAGCAGCGTAACAGGGAGCGGAGAGCAGTACTTC
TRBJ1-1,TRBV27,TRBD1,CASRNRGRTEAFF,TGTGCCAGCAGGAACAGGGGACGGACTGAAGCTTTCTTT
TRBJ2-7,TRBV18,TRBD1,CASSPTGTYEQYF,TGTGCCAGCTCACCGACAGGGACCTACGAGCAGTACTTC
TRBJ2-7,TRBV5-1,-,CASSLAVQGTYEQYF,TGCGCCAGCAGCTTGGCTGTGCAGGGTACATACGAGCAGTACTTC
TRBJ2-3,TRBV11-1,-,CASSRRARSSADTQYF,TGTGCCAGCAGCCGCCGAGCCCGGAGTAGCGCAGATACGCAGTATTTT
TRBJ1-2,TRBV2,TRBD1,CASSGDRNYGYTF,TGTGCCAGCAGCGGGGACAGGAACTATGGCTACACCTTC
TRBJ1-2,TRBV30,-,CAWSVQGQNYGYTF,TGTGCCTGGAGTGTACAAGGACAGAACTATGGCTATACCTTC
TRBJ2-7,TRBV18,-,CASSPDSAYEQYF,TGTGCCAGCTCGCCGGACAGCGCCTACGAGCAGTACTTC
TRBJ2-2,TRBV11-2,TRBD1,CASSHRGPTGELFF,TGTGCCAGCAGCCACAGGGGTCCCACCGGGGAGCTGTTTTTT
TRBJ2-1,TRBV4-1,TRBD2,CASSQDRFGSGSYNEQFF,TGCGCCAGCAGCCAAGATCGGTTTGGTAGCGGGAGTTACAATGAGCAGTTCTTC
TRBJ1-2,TRBV6-1,TRBD1,CASSESGQGAYGYTF,TGTGCCAGCAGTGAGTCCGGACAGGGGGCTTATGGCTACACCTTC
TRBJ2-7,TRBV4-1,TRBD2,CASSPLAGPSYEQYF,TGCGCCAGCAGCCCGCTAGCGGGGCCTTCCTACGAGCAGTACTTC
TRBJ1-1,TRBV9,TRBD1,CASSRTGGDWTEAFF,TGTGCCAGCAGCCGTACAGGGGGCGATTGGACTGAAGCTTTCTTT
TRBJ2-6,TRBV19,TRBD1,CASSTSRGMGANVLTF,TGTGCCAGTAGCACGTCCAGGGGGATGGGGGCCAACGTCCTGACTTTC
TRBJ1-1,TRBV5-6,TRBD1,CASSLALVDRGRRTEAFF,TGTGCCAGCAGCTTGGCCTTAGTGGACAGGGGTCGGCGCACTGAAGCTTTCTTT
TRBJ2-3,TRBV18,TRBD1,CASSPTGVSTDTQYF,TGTGCCAGCTCACCGACAGGGGTTAGCACAGATACGCAGTATTTT